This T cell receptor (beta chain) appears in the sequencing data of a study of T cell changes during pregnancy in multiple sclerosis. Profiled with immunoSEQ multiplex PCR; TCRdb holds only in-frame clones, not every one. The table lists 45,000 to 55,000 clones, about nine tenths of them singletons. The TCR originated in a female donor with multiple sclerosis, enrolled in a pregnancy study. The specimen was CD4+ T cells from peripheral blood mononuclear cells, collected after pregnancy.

The CDR3 loop reads CASSFGTSGRVGYEQYF. CDR3 DNA sequence: TGTGCCAGCAGTTTTGGGACTAGCGGGAGGGTGGGCTACGAGCAGTACTTC. The chain uses TRBV28 and TRBJ2-7; 16 bases are a match to TRBD2. Germline CDR1 MDHEN, CDR2 SYDVKM. Losses at the gene ends were 3 bases for V and 3 bases for J; bases not matched to a gene: 5. The CDR3 is 17 residues long.